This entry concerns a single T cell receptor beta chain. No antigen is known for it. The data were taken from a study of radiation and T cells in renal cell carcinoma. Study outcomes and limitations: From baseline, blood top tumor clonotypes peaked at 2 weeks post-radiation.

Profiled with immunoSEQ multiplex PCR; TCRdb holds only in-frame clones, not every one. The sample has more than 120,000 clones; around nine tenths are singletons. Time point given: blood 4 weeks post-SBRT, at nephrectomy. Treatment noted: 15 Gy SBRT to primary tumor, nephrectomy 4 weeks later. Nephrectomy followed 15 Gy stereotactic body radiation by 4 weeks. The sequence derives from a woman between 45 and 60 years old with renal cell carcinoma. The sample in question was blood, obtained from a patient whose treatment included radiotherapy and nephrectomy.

The chain's CDR3 is CASSFPGVGGYF. The DNA for the CDR3 is TGTGCCAGCAGCTTCCCTGGCGTCGGGGGGTACTTC. The rearrangement links TRBV7-3 to TRBJ2-7, with D possibly matching TRBD2 (6 bases). Per the germline V gene, CDR1 is SGHTA and CDR2 is FQGTGA. This CDR3 has 12 amino acids. V was cut by 3 bases and J by 12 bases, with 15 bases left in between.